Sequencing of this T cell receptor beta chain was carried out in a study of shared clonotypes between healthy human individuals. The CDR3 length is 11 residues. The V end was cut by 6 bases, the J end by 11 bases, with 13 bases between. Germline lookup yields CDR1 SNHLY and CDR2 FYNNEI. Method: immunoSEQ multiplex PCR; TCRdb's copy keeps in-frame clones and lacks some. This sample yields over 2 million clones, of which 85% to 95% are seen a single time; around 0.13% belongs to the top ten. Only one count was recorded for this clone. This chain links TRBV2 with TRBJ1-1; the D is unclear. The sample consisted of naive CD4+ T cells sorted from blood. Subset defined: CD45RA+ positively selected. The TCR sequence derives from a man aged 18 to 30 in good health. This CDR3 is CASRKERYAFF. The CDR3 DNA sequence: TGTGCCAGCAGAAAGGAGCGGTATGCTTTCTTT.